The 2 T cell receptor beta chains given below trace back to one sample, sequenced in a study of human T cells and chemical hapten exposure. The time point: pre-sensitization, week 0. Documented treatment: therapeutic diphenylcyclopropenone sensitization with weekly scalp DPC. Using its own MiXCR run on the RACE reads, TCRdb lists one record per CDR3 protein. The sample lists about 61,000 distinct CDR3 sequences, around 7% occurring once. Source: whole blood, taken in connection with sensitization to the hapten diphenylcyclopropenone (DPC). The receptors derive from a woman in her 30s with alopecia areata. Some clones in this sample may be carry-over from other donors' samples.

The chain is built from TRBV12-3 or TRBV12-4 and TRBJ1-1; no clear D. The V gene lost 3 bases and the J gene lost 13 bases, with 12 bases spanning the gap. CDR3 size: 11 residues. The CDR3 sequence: CASSLADEGFF. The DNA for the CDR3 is TGTGCCAGCAGTTTGGCGGATGAGGGTTTCTTT.

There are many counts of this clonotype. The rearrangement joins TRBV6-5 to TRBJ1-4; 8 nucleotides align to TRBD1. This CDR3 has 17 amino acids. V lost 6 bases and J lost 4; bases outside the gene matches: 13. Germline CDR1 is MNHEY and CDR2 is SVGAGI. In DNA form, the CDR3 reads TGTGCCAGCAGCTCCGGACAGGGCTCCTTCCGTAATGAAAAACTGTTTTTT. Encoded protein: CASSSGQGSFRNEKLFF.